The T cell receptor (beta chain) described here comes from a study of blood T cell repertoires in COVID-19. There are 13 residues in the CDR3. V was trimmed by 5 bases and J by 2 bases, leaving 6 bases between them. CDR1 KGHDR and CDR2 SFDVKD come from the germline V gene. Clones were sequenced by immunoSEQ multiplex PCR, and TCRdb holds only the in-frame ones, with some missing. This sample carries hundreds of thousands of clones, 85% to 90% of them seen once, and the ten largest clones take 3.5% to 4.5%. Sequencing was done on a sample of PBMCs or T cells enriched from blood (not recorded which). The TCR comes from a young man who had recovered from COVID-19. V is TRBV24-1 and J is TRBJ1-5; possibly TRBD1 for D (5 bases). The CDR3 loop reads CATSGRGNQPQHF. CDR3 nucleotide sequence: TGTGCCACCAGTGGCAGGGGCAATCAGCCCCAGCATTTT.